Below, 26 T cell receptor beta chains from the same sample are listed, as sequenced in a study of T cells expressing NK-cell markers. TCRdb derives one entry per CDR3 protein from the 5' RACE reads, leaving out DNA. The sample includes about 260,000 distinct CDR3 sequences. Sequenced input: blood T cells: a sorted CD56 or NKG2C T cell subset, CD4+ or CD8+ T cells, or bulk PBMC T cells (not recorded which). The receptors stem from a woman aged 18 to 75 in good health.

The chain couples TRBV6-2 or TRBV6-3 to TRBJ2-5; TCRdb's assignment of TRBD1 cannot be checked, as there is no DNA. CDR1 is MNHEY and CDR2 is SVGEGT in the germline V gene. The CDR3 covers 15 residues. This chain's CDR3 is CASKPGPPTQETQYF.

The rearrangement links TRBV6-1 to TRBJ2-1; TCRdb's D gene call, TRBD1, goes unchecked for lack of DNA. CDR1 is MNHNS and CDR2 is SASEGT in the germline V gene. The CDR3 is 14 residues long. CDR3 sequence reads: CASARETRYNEQFF.

J is TRBJ1-5 and V is TRBV5-1; TCRdb's assignment of TRBD1 cannot be checked, as there is no DNA. CDR1 is SGHRS, CDR2 YFSETQ, per germline. This CDR3 region has 16 residues. The CDR3 sequence is CASSLGVERGNQPQHF.

V is TRBV6-2 or TRBV6-3 and J is TRBJ1-6; TCRdb's assignment of TRBD1 cannot be checked, as there is no DNA. Germline assignment: CDR1 MNHEY and CDR2 SVGEGT. CDR3 size: 15 residues. This CDR3 is CASSQVGPPDSPLHF.

The rearrangement joins TRBV7-2 to TRBJ2-2; without DNA, the TCRdb call of TRBD1 cannot be checked. Germline-derived CDR1 and CDR2 are SGHTA and FQGNSA. The CDR3 extends over 16 amino acids. This chain's CDR3 is CASSLDPPSLAGELFF.

The chain has TRBV7-3 and TRBJ2-5; lacking DNA, the TRBD2 call made by TCRdb goes unchecked. The germline V gene encodes CDR1 SGHTA and CDR2 FQGTGA. This CDR3 comprises 16 residues. The chain's CDR3 is CAPPLAGDTYQETQYF. Variable domain in full (rest from reference TRBV7-3 and TRBJ2-5): GAGVSQTPSNKVTEKGKYVELRCDPISGHTALYWYRQSLGQGPEFLIYFQGTGAADDSGLPNDRFFAVRPEGSVSTLKIQRTERGDSAVYLCAPPLAGDTYQETQYFGPGTRLLVL.

CDR3 loop: CAISTDPNEKLFF. The chain has TRBV10-3 and TRBJ1-4. CDR1 ENHRY and CDR2 SYGVKD come from the germline V gene. CDR3 size: 13 residues.

V usage is TRBV12-3 or TRBV12-4 and J usage is TRBJ2-5; TCRdb selects TRBD1, and the lack of DNA leaves this call unchecked. The CDR3 totals 15 residues. CDR3 amino acids: CASSLEGVAPETQYF.

The CDR3 is CASSKGLAGSTDTQYF. This chain joins TRBV5-1 and TRBJ2-3; TCRdb's D call of TRBD2 is untestable without DNA. The CDR3 consists of 16 residues. The germline CDR1 and CDR2 sequences are SGHRS and YFSETQ.

The chain couples TRBV5-6 to TRBJ2-7. The CDR3 totals 15 residues. Germline V lookup: CDR1 SGHDT, CDR2 YYEEEE. Here the CDR3 reads CASSLEFRGSYEQYF.

The chain is built from TRBV11-2 and TRBJ1-2; TCRdb's D gene call, TRBD1, goes unchecked for lack of DNA. Germline CDR1 reads SGHAT; CDR2 reads FQNNGV. The length of the CDR3 is 14 residues. The CDR3 loop is CASSLVMPGYGYTF.

V gene TRBV14 combines with J gene TRBJ1-4. This CDR3 has 13 residues. Germline V gene lookup returns CDR1 SGHDN and CDR2 FVKESK. This chain's CDR3 is CASSRGGREKLFF.

The rearrangement uses TRBV5-1 and TRBJ2-6; no DNA is available, so the TRBD1 call from TCRdb remains unchecked. CDR1 SGHRS and CDR2 YFSETQ come from the germline V gene. The CDR3 spans 19 residues. The CDR3 is CASSLALAGGMAGANVLTF.

The J gene is TRBJ2-5, the V gene TRBV13; TCRdb designates TRBD1, a call that cannot be tested without DNA. Germline loops: CDR1 PRHDT, CDR2 FYEKMQ (reference sequence). This CDR3 comprises 14 residues. Here the CDR3 reads CASSTRDKKETQYF.

The CDR3 spells CASSSPSSGRGGYGYTF. V and J are TRBV12-3 or TRBV12-4 and TRBJ1-2; lacking DNA, the TRBD1 call made by TCRdb goes unchecked. This CDR3 has 17 residues.

The chain carries TRBV5-6 and TRBJ2-1; as DNA is missing, the TRBD1 call by TCRdb cannot be tested. Germline values: CDR1 SGHDT, CDR2 YYEEEE. The CDR3 spans 17 residues. The CDR3 is CASSLSPGTGGLNEQFF.

The rearrangement links TRBV7-3 to TRBJ1-3. In germline, CDR1 is SGHTA, CDR2 FQGTGA. The CDR3 loop spans 12 amino acids. CDR3 protein: CASSLNMGPIYF.

J is TRBJ2-5 and V is TRBV6-2 or TRBV6-3. The CDR3 is 14 residues long. In germline, CDR1 is MNHEY, CDR2 SVGEGT. The CDR3 sequence is CASSYSRVEETQYF.

The CDR3: CSLRGTAVTRAFF. The J gene is TRBJ1-1, the V gene TRBV20-1; checking the TCRdb D call of TRBD1 is not possible without DNA. The germline CDR1 and CDR2 sequences are DFQATT and SNEGSKA (reference sequence). The CDR3 covers 13 residues.

This rearrangement joins TRBV5-1 to TRBJ2-3; no DNA is available, so the TRBD1 call from TCRdb remains unchecked. Germline V gives CDR1 SGHRS, CDR2 YFSETQ. This CDR3 region has 14 residues. The CDR3 protein is CASSFSGALDTQYF.

The chain combines TRBV20-1 with TRBJ1-4. This CDR3 has 17 residues. Germline-derived CDR1 and CDR2 are DFQATT and SNEGSKA (reference sequence). CDR3 sequence reads: CSAGDARSASTNEKLFF.

V is TRBV6-5 and J is TRBJ1-1. CDR3 size: 13 residues. Germline loops: CDR1 MNHEY, CDR2 SVGAGI. The CDR3 loop is CASSYEQTTEAFF.

The rearrangement uses TRBV7-2 and TRBJ2-7; TCRdb calls TRBD1, which cannot be checked without DNA. The germline CDR1 and CDR2 sequences are SGHTA and FQGNSA. This CDR3 contains 15 residues. The CDR3 loop reads CASSLQGTEAYEQYF.

The chain couples TRBV6-5 to TRBJ1-4; the D call from TCRdb, TRBD1, cannot be confirmed without DNA. CDR1 is MNHEY, CDR2 SVGAGI, per germline. The CDR3 runs 14 residues. CDR3 protein: CASSYLSGNEKLFF.

The V gene is TRBV7-2, the J gene TRBJ2-1. This CDR3 contains 15 residues. Germline V lookup: CDR1 SGHTA, CDR2 FQGNSA. The CDR3 loop is CASSLEWAPYNEQFF. Full variable domain (outside the CDR3, taken from reference TRBV7-2 and TRBJ2-1): GAGVSQSPSNKVTEKGKDVELRCDPISGHTALYWYRQSLGQGLEFLIYFQGNSAPDKSGLPSDRFSAERTGGSVSTLTIQRTQQEDSAVYLCASSLEWAPYNEQFFGPGTRLTVL.

The chain joins TRBV3-1 to TRBJ1-6. The CDR3 is made up of 13 amino acids. The germline CDR1 and CDR2 sequences are LGHDT and YNNKEL (reference sequence). CDR3: CASSQEKGRTLHF.